One and the same sample provided the 32 T cell receptor beta chains below, sequenced in a study of blood T cell repertoires in COVID-19. This table comes from immunoSEQ multiplex PCR, and its TCRdb copy is limited to in-frame clones, with some not included. The table includes 95,000 to 150,000 clones, 90% detected once. Sequencing used peripheral blood. The receptor source for this set is a woman aged 55-69 years with COVID-19, enrolled during active disease.

V usage is TRBV12-3 or TRBV12-4 and J usage is TRBJ2-7, with D tentatively TRBD2 (6 bases). The CDR3 is 13 residues long. With 5 bases removed from V and 6 bases from J, the gap between germline ends came to 14 bases. Written as DNA, the CDR3 is TGTGCCAGCAGTCCTCAGGGACTTGGCGAGCAGTACTTC. Residues: CASSPQGLGEQYF.

This rearrangement joins TRBV29-1 to TRBJ2-7; D gene unclear. Germline CDR1 and CDR2: SQVTM and ANQGSEA. The ends were cut back, 0 bases at V and 3 bases at J, with 6 bases in the middle. The length of the CDR3 is 12 residues. The DNA of the CDR3 is TGCAGCGTTGAAGATCGTTACTACGAGCAGTACTTC. Translating it yields CSVEDRYYEQYF.

The gene calls are TRBV6-6 and TRBJ2-7; 9 nucleotides agree with TRBD1. The CDR3 consists of 14 residues. Per germline, CDR1 MNHNY and CDR2 SVGAGI (reference sequence). V lost 6 bases and J lost 4; bases outside the gene matches: 7. The CDR3 DNA is TGTGCCAGCAGCCCAGCGGGACAGGGATACGAGCAGTACTTC. Amino acids: CASSPAGQGYEQYF.

The rearrangement links TRBV9 to TRBJ1-1, with a weak D call TRBD1 (5 bases). Trimming shortened V by 4 bases and J by 0 bases, and 13 bases separated the two germline ends. Germline CDR1 is SGDLS and CDR2 is YYNGEE. This CDR3 region has 15 residues. CDR3 amino acids: CASSSLGGVNTEAFF. The CDR3 region has the DNA TGTGCCAGCAGCTCCTTGGGGGGGGTGAACACTGAAGCTTTCTTT. Supplemented by reference TRBV9 and TRBJ1-1, the full variable domain reads DSGVTQTPKHLITATGQRVTLRCSPRSGDLSVYWYQQSLDQGLQFLIQYYNGEERAKGNILERFSAQQFPDLHSELNLSSLELGDSALYFCASSSLGGVNTEAFFGQGTRLTVV.

This chain connects TRBV30 to TRBJ2-1; D remains ambiguous. This CDR3 has 11 residues. Trimming shortened V by 6 bases and J by 3 bases, and 6 bases separated the two germline ends. Germline CDR1 reads GTSNPN; CDR2 reads SVGIG (reference sequence). CDR3 bases: TGTGCCTGTAGCAACTACAATGAGCAGTTCTTC. Translating it yields CACSNYNEQFF.

The rearrangement uses TRBV5-1 and TRBJ2-1; 8 positions agree with TRBD2. J lost 12 bases, V lost 4 bases, and 3 bases had no gene match. Germline CDR1 is SGHRS and CDR2 is YFSETQ. This CDR3 spans 11 amino acids. CDR3 amino acids: CASSNSGAQFF. The CDR3 DNA sequence: TGCGCCAGCAGCAATAGCGGGGCGCAGTTCTTC.

The J gene is TRBJ1-1, the V gene TRBV2; 7 bases agree with TRBD1. With V trimmed by 2 bases and J by 4 bases, 28 bases remained unmatched. Germline V gene data show CDR1 as SNHLY and CDR2 as FYNNEI. The CDR3 loop spans 22 amino acids. CDR3 in DNA: TGTGCCAGCAGTGAAATTCGCAAGTATGAAGGGGACAGAACACCCGTGGGCACTGAAGCTTTCTTT. Translation gives CASSEIRKYEGDRTPVGTEAFF.

This sequence joins TRBV5-5 and TRBJ1-5, with a tentative D call TRBD1 (6 bases). V dropped 3 bases and J dropped 8 bases, with 15 bases sitting between them. The germline CDR1 and CDR2 sequences are SGHKS and YYEKEE (reference sequence). The CDR3 sequence is 14 residues long. The CDR3 reads CASSSTGSREPQHF. The CDR3 DNA sequence: TGTGCCAGCAGCTCGACAGGTTCTCGGGAGCCCCAGCATTTT.

This chain connects TRBV3-1 (or the pseudogene TRBV3-2) to TRBJ1-1, with a weak D call TRBD1 (6 bases). The germline V and J ends were trimmed by 8 bases and 3 bases, with 16 bases remaining between them. The CDR3 spans 14 residues. Germline V gives CDR1 LGHDT, CDR2 YNNKEL (reference sequence). CDR3 nucleotides: TGTGCCAGCCCCCGCAACCGACAGGACACTGAAGCTTTCTTT. Amino acids: CASPRNRQDTEAFF.

The rearrangement links TRBV19 to TRBJ1-2, with D perhaps TRBD1 (5 bases). CDR3 length: 13 residues. The V end was cut by 3 bases, the J end by 3 bases, with 8 bases between. Per germline, CDR1 LNHDA and CDR2 SQIVND (reference sequence). In DNA, the CDR3 is TGTGCCAGTAGTATTGGGGCAGACTATGGCTACACCTTC. It yields the protein CASSIGADYGYTF.

The chain combines TRBV29-1 with TRBJ1-3; 7 bases are a match to TRBD1. V dropped 3 bases and J dropped 1; count of bases not matched to a gene: 3. The CDR3 length is 14 residues. Germline lookup yields CDR1 SQVTM and CDR2 ANQGSEA. The DNA of the CDR3 is TGCAGCGTTGAGACAGGGTCTTCTGGAAACACCATATATTTT. Translating gives CSVETGSSGNTIYF.

This chain uses TRBV18 with TRBJ1-4; D gene ambiguous. Trimming stripped 6 bases from V and 3 bases from J, with 8 bases between. The CDR3 extends over 13 amino acids. Per the germline V gene, CDR1 is KGHSH and CDR2 is LQKENI. The DNA for the CDR3 is TGTGCCAGCTCTCTGAGCGCTAATGAAAAACTGTTTTTT. Amino acid sequence: CASSLSANEKLFF.

The J gene is TRBJ2-1, the V gene TRBV29-1; TRBD2 aligns across 13 bases. With V trimmed by 7 bases and J by 4 bases, 4 bases remained unmatched. The CDR3 spans 14 residues. Germline V lookup: CDR1 SQVTM, CDR2 ANQGSEA. In DNA, the CDR3 is TGCAGCGCCAGACTAGCGGGGGGTTACAATGAGCAGTTCTTC. This encodes CSARLAGGYNEQFF.

The chain links TRBV10-3 to TRBJ2-7; D uncertain. Trimming removed 3 bases from V and 2 bases from J, with 8 bases in between. CDR1 ENHRY and CDR2 SYGVKD come from the germline V gene. CDR3 length equals 13 residues. CDR3 sequence reads: CAISDTLAYEQYF. CDR3 nucleotides: TGTGCCATCAGTGACACTTTAGCCTACGAGCAGTACTTC.

The chain uses TRBV2 and TRBJ1-5, with 9 bases lining up with TRBD1. Trimming at V came to 6 bases and at J to 6 bases, leaving 9 bases not matched to a gene. Looked up from germline, CDR1 is SNHLY and CDR2 is FYNNEI. There are 15 residues in the CDR3. For the CDR3, the DNA is TGTGCCAGCAGGGGGGACAGGGTATTGAGTCAGCCCCAGCATTTT. It is translated as CASRGDRVLSQPQHF.

V is TRBV4-1 and J is TRBJ2-1; TRBD2 matches at 13 bases. After removal of 3 bases from V and 8 bases from J, the junction contained 4 bases not matched to a gene. Per germline, CDR1 MGHRA and CDR2 YSYEKL. This CDR3 contains 15 residues. As DNA, the CDR3 is TGCGCCAGCAGCCATACTAGCGGGGGGGTATATGAGCAGTTCTTC. It yields the protein CASSHTSGGVYEQFF.

The chain employs TRBV18 and TRBJ1-2; 7 bases agree with TRBD1. The germline gives CDR1 KGHSH, CDR2 LQKENI. V lost 5 bases, J lost 1 base, and 7 bases stayed unmatched. The CDR3 totals 15 residues. The CDR3: CASSAGSGGNYGYTF. CDR3 bases: TGTGCCAGCTCAGCTGGGTCAGGGGGTAACTATGGCTACACCTTC.

The genes are TRBV6-2 or TRBV6-3 and TRBJ2-1; TRBD2 matches at 7 bases. The CDR3 has 16 residues. V lost 0 bases and J lost 6; bases outside the gene matches: 8. Germline V gene data show CDR1 as MNHEY and CDR2 as SVGEGT. The CDR3 DNA reads TGTGCCAGCAGTTACTCTCCACTAGCGATAGGCAATGAGCAGTTCTTC. Translated: CASSYSPLAIGNEQFF.

This chain joins TRBV27 and TRBJ1-1, with D unclear. V gave up 5 bases and J gave up 3 bases, with 16 bases separating them. Germline loops: CDR1 MNHEY, CDR2 SMNVEV (reference sequence). The CDR3 spans 15 residues. CDR3 amino acids: CASSEWTGGDTEAFF. The CDR3 coding sequence is TGTGCCAGCAGTGAATGGACGGGCGGGGACACTGAAGCTTTCTTT.

The sample holds one count of this clone. The genes are TRBV6-2 or TRBV6-3 and TRBJ2-5; the D gene is possibly TRBD2 (7 bases). The germline V gene encodes CDR1 MNHEY and CDR2 SVGEGT. V was pared by 5 bases and J by 1 base, with 11 bases between. CDR3 length: 14 amino acids. This CDR3 is CASSRGGGQETQYF. The CDR3 DNA sequence: TGTGCCAGCAGTAGAGGGGGGGGCCAAGAGACCCAGTACTTC.

A few counts support this clone. This sequence joins TRBV6-1 and TRBJ1-5; tentatively, D is TRBD1 (6 bases). The V end was cut by 3 bases, the J end by 2 bases, with 20 bases between. The CDR3 totals 18 residues. Germline values: CDR1 MNHNS, CDR2 SASEGT. Here the CDR3 DNA reads TGTGCCAGCAGTGAGGGACATTTTCATCAACGGGGCAATCAGCCCCAGCATTTT. Protein sequence: CASSEGHFHQRGNQPQHF.

The rearrangement joins TRBV29-1 to TRBJ2-1; 9 nucleotides align to TRBD1. Germline V CDR1 and CDR2: SQVTM, ANQGSEA. The CDR3 has 15 residues. V lost 2 bases and J lost 4; bases outside the gene matches: 6. CDR3 in amino acids: CSVEPGTGRYNEQFF. The CDR3 nucleotides read TGCAGCGTTGAACCCGGGACAGGGAGGTACAATGAGCAGTTCTTC.

The chain employs TRBV11-2 and TRBJ1-2; 9 nucleotides agree with TRBD1. The V gene end was trimmed by 2 bases and the J gene end by 4 bases; junction bases not matched to a gene: 8. CDR1 and CDR2 from the germline V gene are SGHAT and FQNNGV. CDR3 length: 16 residues. The CDR3 DNA is TGTGCCAGCAGCTTAACACAGGGGGCGCGGAGCTATGGCTACACCTTC. This codes for CASSLTQGARSYGYTF.

The genes are TRBV7-2 and TRBJ1-6, with no clear D. The V end was cut by 5 bases, the J end by 16 bases, with 15 bases between. The CDR3 runs to 12 residues. Per germline, CDR1 SGHTA and CDR2 FQGNSA. CDR3 protein: CASSPYAEELHF. CDR3 bases: TGTGCCAGCAGCCCCTACGCGGAGGAACTCCACTTT.

The V gene is TRBV5-3, the J gene TRBJ1-2; 8 nucleotides line up with TRBD1. TRBV5-3 carries the ORF label, with uncertain function. Losses at the gene ends were 4 bases for V and 3 bases for J; bases not matched to a gene: 5. The CDR3 has 14 residues. As DNA, the CDR3 is TGTGCCAGAAGCGTCCAGGGGGCGGACTATGGCTACACCTTC. Protein product: CARSVQGADYGYTF.

The chain combines TRBV6-1 with TRBJ2-7, with TRBD1 as a possible D gene (5 bases). Germline CDR1 reads MNHNS; CDR2 reads SASEGT. V lost 3 bases and J lost 0, with 18 bases in between. The CDR3 runs 17 residues. The CDR3 sequence is CASSDGWPGAYSYEQYF. The CDR3 coding sequence is TGTGCCAGCAGTGACGGGTGGCCTGGGGCGTACTCCTACGAGCAGTACTTC.

This clone showed up just a few times. The chain uses TRBV10-3 and TRBJ1-5; 10 bases line up with TRBD1. Germline CDR1 reads ENHRY; CDR2 reads SYGVKD. With 6 bases clipped from V and 3 bases from J, the junction kept 2 bases outside the gene matches. The CDR3 sequence is 14 residues long. CDR3 loop: CAIRGQGNNQPQHF. DNA of the CDR3: TGTGCCATCAGGGGACAGGGGAACAATCAGCCCCAGCATTTT.

The chain recombines TRBV5-6 with TRBJ2-5, with D uncertain. CDR3 size: 15 residues. Germline CDR1 is SGHDT and CDR2 is YYEEEE. With 4 bases removed from V and 4 bases from J, the gap between germline ends came to 17 bases. The DNA of the CDR3 is TGTGCCAGCAGCCCTTACGCCCGGGTTCCAGAGACCCAGTACTTC. It specifies CASSPYARVPETQYF.

The chain links TRBV7-9 to TRBJ1-1; no firm D call. Per germline, CDR1 SEHNR and CDR2 FQNEAQ (reference sequence). There are 13 residues in the CDR3. Trimming took 4 bases from V and 0 from J, leaving 6 bases between them. The CDR3 region has the DNA TGTGCCAGCAGCTGGCAGTTGAACACTGAAGCTTTCTTT. This encodes CASSWQLNTEAFF.

This clone has only one observation. The chain recombines TRBV7-9 with TRBJ1-2; no definite D call. The V gene lost 1 base and the J gene lost 3 bases, with 12 bases spanning the gap. This CDR3 is 15 amino acids long. In germline, CDR1 is SEHNR, CDR2 FQNEAQ (reference sequence). As DNA, the CDR3 is TGTGCCAGCAGCTTAGATGAGTACAGAGACTATGGCTACACCTTC. It translates to CASSLDEYRDYGYTF.

This sequence joins TRBV2 and TRBJ2-7, with D hard to call. The V gene's germline CDR1 is SNHLY and CDR2 FYNNEI. V was trimmed by 4 bases and J by 4 bases, leaving 11 bases between them. The length of the CDR3 is 13 residues. The CDR3 loop reads CASSVSAFYEQYF. Written as DNA, the CDR3 is TGTGCCAGCAGTGTATCAGCGTTTTACGAGCAGTACTTC. Variable domain in full (rest from reference TRBV2 and TRBJ2-7): EPEVTQTPSHQVTQMGQEVILRCVPISNHLYFYWYRQILGQKVEFLVSFYNNEISEKSEIFDDQFSVERPDGSNFTLKIRSTKLEDSAMYFCASSVSAFYEQYFGPGTRLTVT.

The V gene is TRBV4-3, the J gene TRBJ1-4; possible D gene TRBD1, 6 bases. The V gene's germline CDR1 is LGHNA and CDR2 YSLEER. This CDR3 spans 16 amino acids. V was trimmed by 4 bases and J by 3 bases, leaving 15 bases between them. CDR3 in DNA: TGCGCCAGCAGCCCTTCCGGACAGATAGCTAATGAAAAACTGTTTTTT. This codes for CASSPSGQIANEKLFF.